The entry that follows covers one T cell receptor (beta chain) sequence. The CDR3 spans 18 residues. V was trimmed by 4 bases and J by 4 bases, leaving 21 bases between them. CDR1 and CDR2 (germline): SGHNT, YYREEE (reference sequence). This entry comes from a study of human T cells and chemical hapten exposure. Time point here: patch test 1, 2 weeks after DPC sensitization. Treatment in this sample: therapeutic diphenylcyclopropenone sensitization with weekly scalp DPC. TCRdb re-called the RACE reads through MiXCR, storing one row per CDR3 protein. Counted here are approximately 400,000 distinct CDR3 sequences, roughly 5% occurring once; the ten biggest clones make up approximately 2.3%.

This clonotype was sampled from a woman aged 45 to 65 with alopecia areata. Some clones in this sample may be carry-over from other donors' samples. V usage is TRBV5-4 and J usage is TRBJ2-6; tentative D call: TRBD1 (6 bases). Sequenced here: whole blood, sampled in connection with sensitization to the hapten diphenylcyclopropenone (DPC). CDR3 sequence: CASSPKGTTKTGANVLTF. CDR3 DNA sequence: TGTGCCAGCAGCCCTAAGGGGACAACTAAAACCGGGGCCAACGTCCTGACTTTC.